Presented here are 24 T cell receptor beta chains from one specimen sequenced in a study of T cells in Graves' hyperthyroidism and ophthalmopathy. RNA transcripts yielded amplified TCR beta CDR3 regions. HTBI primers were employed in a first-round RT-PCR of the TCR CDR3. TCRdb re-analysed the multiplex PCR reads in MiXCR, keeping a single row per CDR3 protein. The data contain about 350,000 distinct CDR3 sequences, around 13% of them singletons. Material: blood. These receptors all stem from a woman between 40 and 55 years old with Graves' ophthalmopathy.

This clonotype was observed at least ten times. The genes are TRBV6-1 and TRBJ1-2; 7 bases agree with TRBD1. Per the germline V gene, CDR1 is MNHNS and CDR2 is SASEGT. With V trimmed by 4 bases and J by 5 bases, 7 bases remained unmatched. CDR3 size: 14 residues. The chain's CDR3 is CASSARQTGYGYTF. The DNA of the CDR3 is TGTGCCAGCAGTGCCCGCCAGACAGGGTATGGCTACACCTTC.

This clonotype turned up a few times. The genes are TRBV6-1 and TRBJ1-6; the D is unclear. The length of the CDR3 is 15 residues. V was clipped by 3 bases and J by 9 bases, with 15 bases between them. CDR1 is MNHNS and CDR2 is SASEGT in the germline V gene. DNA for the CDR3: TGTGCCAGCAGTGAGAACCACCGCCTGGGTTCACCCCTCCACTTT. It codes for CASSENHRLGSPLHF.

This clonotype appeared many times. J is TRBJ1-2 and V is TRBV18; TRBD1 is a possible D gene (5 bases). Germline lookup yields CDR1 KGHSH and CDR2 LQKENI. CDR3 length equals 12 residues. V lost 6 bases and J 5 bases, leaving 10 bases between the germline ends. Here the CDR3 reads CASSPRDYGYTF. For the CDR3, the DNA is TGTGCCAGCTCGCCCAGGGATTATGGCTACACCTTC.

At least ten counts were recorded for this clonotype. The V gene is TRBV7-8, the J gene TRBJ2-7, with a possible D match to TRBD1 (5 bases). Germline values: CDR1 SGHVS, CDR2 FQNEAQ. The CDR3 totals 14 residues. Trimming removed 5 bases at V and 2 bases at J, with 13 bases between. The CDR3 is CASSEKRTPYEQYF. The CDR3 DNA reads TGTGCCAGCAGCGAAAAACGGACACCCTACGAGCAGTACTTC. Looking up the rest from reference TRBV7-8 and TRBJ2-7 gives the full variable domain: GAGVSQSPRYKVAKRGQDVALRCDPISGHVSLFWYQQALGQGPEFLTYFQNEAQLDKSGLPSDRFFAERPEGSVSTLKIQRTQQEDSAVYLCASSEKRTPYEQYFGPGTRLTVT.

This clonotype showed up many times. This sequence joins TRBV7-2 and TRBJ1-2; TRBD1 agrees at 7 bases. The CDR3 is 15 amino acids. Trimming cost V 5 bases and J 7 bases; bases outside gene matches: 13. Germline V gene data show CDR1 as SGHTA and CDR2 as FQGNSA. The CDR3 DNA reads as TGTGCCAGCAGCCTCACACAGACAGGGACCGGTGGCTACACCTTC. It specifies CASSLTQTGTGGYTF.

The V and J genes are TRBV15 and TRBJ1-5; no definite D call. The V and J ends lost 4 bases and 6 bases respectively, with 10 bases between them. This CDR3 contains 13 residues. CDR1 LNHNV and CDR2 YYDKDF come from the germline V gene (reference sequence). The CDR3 DNA sequence: TGTGCCACCAGCACAGCCCCTGGTCAGCCCCAGCATTTT. This encodes CATSTAPGQPQHF.

This clonotype has a count of ten or more. This sequence joins TRBV12-3 or TRBV12-4 and TRBJ2-7; a weak D match, TRBD1 (5 bases). This CDR3 comprises 15 residues. With 4 bases removed from V and 0 bases from J, the gap between germline ends came to 13 bases. DNA of the CDR3: TGTGCCAGCAGTTATCAGGGTTCGAGCTCCTACGAGCAGTACTTC. This codes for CASSYQGSSSYEQYF.

V is TRBV2 and J is TRBJ2-7, with 16 bases aligning to TRBD2. There are 15 residues in the CDR3. Germline CDR1 SNHLY, CDR2 FYNNEI. The V and J ends lost 6 bases and 7 bases, in that order; junction bases with no gene match: 6. The CDR3 reads CASSQGTSGGGEQYF. The CDR3 DNA reads as TGTGCCAGCAGCCAGGGGACTAGCGGGGGGGGGGAGCAGTACTTC. The full variable domain, in which reference TRBV2 and TRBJ2-7 provide the parts outside the CDR3, is EPEVTQTPSHQVTQMGQEVILRCVPISNHLYFYWYRQILGQKVEFLVSFYNNEISEKSEIFDDQFSVERPDGSNFTLKIRSTKLEDSAMYFCASSQGTSGGGEQYFGPGTRLTVT.

This clonotype was observed at least ten times. The chain uses TRBV6-1 and TRBJ2-1; TRBD2 matches 8 bases. The CDR3 totals 15 residues. The germline V gene has CDR1 MNHNS and CDR2 SASEGT. The V segment lost 10 bases and the J segment 6 bases; nucleotides outside the gene matches: 14. The CDR3 spells CATIRREGHGNEQFF. CDR3 bases: TGTGCCACCATAAGACGGGAGGGCCATGGCAATGAGCAGTTCTTC.

The table lists this clonotype with many counts. The chain employs TRBV12-3 or TRBV12-4 and TRBJ2-7; 10 nucleotides match TRBD1. The CDR3 spans 19 residues. Trimming cost V 1 base and J 3 bases; bases outside gene matches: 15. The CDR3 loop is CASSLDGTGVGQGGYEQYF. The CDR3, as DNA: TGTGCCAGCAGTTTAGACGGAACTGGGGTAGGACAGGGGGGCTACGAGCAGTACTTC.

Many counts were recorded for this clonotype. The V and J genes are TRBV12-3 or TRBV12-4 and TRBJ2-1; D gene uncertain. V was pared by 2 bases and J by 8 bases, with 19 bases between. CDR3 length equals 16 residues. CDR3 sequence: CASSLFSGRDWDEQFF. The CDR3 region has the DNA TGTGCCAGCAGTTTATTTTCAGGCCGTGATTGGGATGAGCAGTTCTTC.

This clonotype was counted a few times. V and J are TRBV29-1 and TRBJ1-1; no definite D call. V was clipped by 4 bases and J by 4 bases, with 7 bases between them. CDR3 length: 11 residues. The germline CDR1 and CDR2 sequences are SQVTM and ANQGSEA. The chain's CDR3 is CSVAGVTEAFF. In nucleotides, the CDR3 is TGCAGCGTTGCCGGGGTCACTGAAGCTTTCTTT.

The V and J genes are TRBV25-1 and TRBJ1-2, with 8 nucleotides matching TRBD1. J gave up 7 bases and V 6 bases, and 4 bases lay outside the gene matches. CDR1 and CDR2 from the germline V gene are MGHDK and SYGVNS. This CDR3 has 12 residues. The DNA of the CDR3 is TGTGCCAGCAGGACGGACAGGGTTGGCTACACCTTC. This sequence encodes CASRTDRVGYTF.

This clonotype came up a few times. J is TRBJ1-1 and V is TRBV27, with 8 positions matching TRBD1. V lost 6 bases, J lost 3 bases, and 9 bases stayed unmatched. Germline V gene sequence: CDR1 MNHEY, CDR2 SMNVEV (reference sequence). The CDR3 consists of 15 residues. CDR3 nucleotides: TGTGCCAGCAGATCAGGGGGCGCTGGGGACACTGAAGCTTTCTTT. It yields the protein CASRSGGAGDTEAFF.

V is TRBV9 and J is TRBJ2-1, with 7 bases lining up with TRBD2. Germline V lookup: CDR1 SGDLS, CDR2 YYNGEE. The CDR3 spans 15 residues. V lost 0 bases and J lost 3; bases outside the gene matches: 3. CDR3 nucleotides: TGTGCCAGCAGCGTAGCTGGCGGGAGCTACAATGAGCAGTTCTTC. It encodes CASSVAGGSYNEQFF.

This clonotype appeared many times. This chain links TRBV11-2 with TRBJ1-2, with a tentative D call TRBD1 (6 bases). V lost 5 bases and J 13 bases, leaving 17 bases between the germline ends. Per germline, CDR1 SGHAT and CDR2 FQNNGV. The CDR3 loop spans 12 amino acids. CDR3 protein: CASSPGQGNSTF. DNA for the CDR3: TGTGCCAGCAGCCCGGGCCAGGGGAACTCCACCTTC.

This clonotype showed up many times. The J gene is TRBJ1-1, the V gene TRBV20-1; D is ambiguous. Germline-derived CDR1 and CDR2 are DFQATT and SNEGSKA (reference sequence). The CDR3 extends over 16 amino acids. Trimming pared 2 bases from V and 1 base from J, leaving 17 bases between. This CDR3 is CSARPPVVQTNTEAFF. CDR3 bases: TGCAGTGCTAGACCACCAGTAGTACAGACGAACACTGAAGCTTTCTTT.

This clonotype was picked up many times. The rearrangement uses TRBV6-1 and TRBJ1-1; D call uncertain. The V and J ends lost 1 base and 1 base respectively, with 13 bases between them. The CDR3 sequence is 16 residues long. CDR1 and CDR2 (germline): MNHNS, SASEGT. The CDR3 sequence: CASSEGSGMANTEAFF. DNA for the CDR3: TGTGCCAGCAGTGAAGGATCGGGGATGGCGAACACTGAAGCTTTCTTT.

This chain joins TRBV3-1 and TRBJ2-5, with TRBD1 identical over 8 bases. Germline V gene data show CDR1 as LGHDT and CDR2 as YNNKEL (reference sequence). CDR3 length: 16 residues. V gave up 5 bases and J gave up 4 bases; unmatched junction bases: 12. The CDR3 sequence is CASSSRDRGFRETQYF. CDR3 coding DNA: TGTGCCAGCAGCTCACGAGACAGGGGCTTTCGAGAGACCCAGTACTTC.

This chain links TRBV7-2 with TRBJ2-1; TRBD1 agrees at 9 bases. The CDR3 extends over 15 amino acids. The ends lost 5 bases at V and 8 bases at J; junction bases unmatched: 10. The germline V gene encodes CDR1 SGHTA and CDR2 FQGNSA. CDR3 in amino acids: CASSLDRGRVYEQFF. Written as DNA, the CDR3 is TGTGCCAGCAGCCTAGACAGGGGGAGGGTCTATGAGCAGTTCTTC.

This clonotype has at least ten counts. This chain connects TRBV12-3 or TRBV12-4 to TRBJ2-1, with 9 nucleotides matching TRBD2. This CDR3 is built from 13 residues. The junction had 3 bases not matched to a gene; V was cut back by 3 bases and J by 9 bases. CDR3 nucleotides: TGTGCCAGCAGTTTTAGAGCGGGAGGTGAGCAGTTCTTC. Protein: CASSFRAGGEQFF.

The sample holds many counts of this clonotype. An end of the junction does not agree with germline; a read error may underlie this. The J gene is TRBJ2-5, the V gene TRBV2; perhaps D is TRBD1 or TRBD2 (5 bases each). The CDR3 loop spans 12 amino acids. Germline loops: CDR1 SNHLY, CDR2 FYNNEI. In nucleotides, the CDR3 is TGTGCCAGCAGTGGGGACCAGGAGACCCAGTACTTC. Translation: CASSGDQETQYF.

This clonotype was found many times. The chain links TRBV6-1 to TRBJ1-1; D unclear. This CDR3 has 11 amino acids. Trimming shortened V by 7 bases and J by 4 bases, and 7 bases separated the two germline ends. Germline V gives CDR1 MNHNS, CDR2 SASEGT. CDR3 region: CASNQTTEAFF. The CDR3 coding sequence is TGTGCCAGCAATCAGACCACTGAAGCTTTCTTT.

This clonotype was recorded at least ten times. The chain joins TRBV11-3 to TRBJ2-5; 7 bases agree with TRBD2. Germline values: CDR1 SGHNT, CDR2 YENEEA. The CDR3 loop spans 15 amino acids. J gave up 5 bases and V 5 bases, and 11 bases lay outside the gene matches. CDR3 sequence reads: CASSVGEGPDETQYF. The CDR3 coding sequence is TGTGCCAGCAGCGTGGGGGAGGGGCCGGATGAGACCCAGTACTTC.